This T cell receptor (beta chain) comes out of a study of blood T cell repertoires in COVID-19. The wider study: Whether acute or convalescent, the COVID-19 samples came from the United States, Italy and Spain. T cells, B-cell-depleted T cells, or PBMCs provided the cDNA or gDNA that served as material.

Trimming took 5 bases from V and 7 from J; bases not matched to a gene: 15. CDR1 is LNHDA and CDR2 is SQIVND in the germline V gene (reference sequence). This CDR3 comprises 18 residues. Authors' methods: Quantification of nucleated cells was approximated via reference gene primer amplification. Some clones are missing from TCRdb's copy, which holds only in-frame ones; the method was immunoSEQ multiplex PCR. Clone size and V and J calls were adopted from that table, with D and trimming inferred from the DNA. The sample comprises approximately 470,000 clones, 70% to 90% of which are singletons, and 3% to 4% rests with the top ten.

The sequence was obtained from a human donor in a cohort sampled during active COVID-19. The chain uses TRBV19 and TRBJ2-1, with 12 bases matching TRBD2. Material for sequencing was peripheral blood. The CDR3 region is CASSGLAGRTRSGNEQFF. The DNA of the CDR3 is TGTGCCAGTAGTGGACTAGCGGGACGCACTAGGAGTGGTAATGAGCAGTTCTTC.